One and the same sample provided the 24 T cell receptor beta chains below, sequenced in a study of identical twins. TCRdb called the 5' RACE reads again in MiXCR, with one record for every CDR3 protein. The table has 750,000 to 950,000 distinct CDR3 sequences, approximately 13% seen once. This sample also appeared in a second study, on yellow fever vaccine responses in identical twins.

Material: PBMCs. The receptors shown here come from a woman younger than 35 in good health.

The rearrangement joins TRBV5-1 to TRBJ2-3; D might be TRBD1 (6 bases). The CDR3 totals 16 residues. Per the germline V gene, CDR1 is SGHRS and CDR2 is YFSETQ. V was trimmed by 4 bases and J by 0 bases, leaving 15 bases between them. DNA for the CDR3: TGCGCCAGCAGCATCGGCCGGGACATAAGCACAGATACGCAGTATTTT. Protein sequence: CASSIGRDISTDTQYF. The variable domain in full, completed from reference TRBV5-1 and TRBJ2-3, reads KAGVTQTPRYLIKTRGQQVTLSCSPISGHRSVSWYQQTPGQGLQFLFEYFSETQRNKGNFPGRFSGRQFSNSRSEMNVSTLELGDSALYLCASSIGRDISTDTQYFGPGTRLTVL.

The chain's CDR3 is CATSVRGQSLGTDTQYF. In nucleotides, the CDR3 is TGTGCCACCAGCGTACGGGGACAGAGCCTCGGGACAGATACGCAGTATTTT. The gene calls are TRBV15 and TRBJ2-3, with 7 bases lining up with TRBD1. Germline V gene lookup returns CDR1 LNHNV and CDR2 YYDKDF (reference sequence). V trimming: 5 bases; J trimming: 3 bases; junction bases outside the gene matches: 14. CDR3 length equals 17 residues.

Only a few counts were recorded for this clonotype. The chain combines TRBV5-6 with TRBJ2-3; no clear D. Trimming stripped 0 bases from V and 1 base from J, with 12 bases between. Germline CDR1 and CDR2: SGHDT and YYEEEE. This CDR3 is built from 16 residues. The CDR3 spells CASSLGDGEGTDTQYF. CDR3 DNA sequence: TGTGCCAGCAGCTTGGGTGATGGAGAGGGCACAGATACGCAGTATTTT.

This sequence joins TRBV5-1 and TRBJ2-7; D is perhaps TRBD1 (5 bases). This CDR3 is 13 amino acids long. Trimming took 7 bases from V and 2 from J, leaving 13 bases between them. Germline CDR1 reads SGHRS; CDR2 reads YFSETQ. The DNA for the CDR3 is TGCGCCAGCGCCGCAGGGCCCACCTACGAGCAGTACTTC. The encoded protein is CASAAGPTYEQYF.

J is TRBJ1-6 and V is TRBV20-1; 7 positions agree with TRBD1. The junction had 12 bases not matched to a gene; V was cut back by 0 bases and J by 7 bases. The germline V gene has CDR1 DFQATT and CDR2 SNEGSKA (reference sequence). The CDR3 is made up of 17 amino acids. The CDR3 sequence is CSARDLETGDLNSPLHF. The CDR3 coding sequence is TGCAGTGCTAGAGATCTGGAAACAGGGGATTTGAATTCACCCCTCCACTTT.

This chain links TRBV5-1 with TRBJ2-2; TRBD1 matches at 10 bases. There are 14 residues in the CDR3. V shed 4 bases and J 6 bases; nucleotides not matched to a gene: 3. CDR1 SGHRS and CDR2 YFSETQ come from the germline V gene. The CDR3 DNA reads TGCGCCAGCAGCCAGGGACAGGGGTCCGGGGAGCTGTTTTTT. Amino acids: CASSQGQGSGELFF.

The chain couples TRBV19 to TRBJ2-7; the D call may be TRBD1 or TRBD2 (5 bases each). V lost 2 bases, J lost 4 bases, and 21 bases lay in between. Germline lookup yields CDR1 LNHDA and CDR2 SQIVND (reference sequence). This CDR3 region has 17 residues. The CDR3, as DNA: TGTGCCAGTAGTATAAGGGGAGCCGAGGAGGCGGGTTACGAGCAGTACTTC. Residues: CASSIRGAEEAGYEQYF. The entire variable domain, with the rest obtained from reference TRBV19 and TRBJ2-7, is as follows: DGGITQSPKYLFRKEGQNVTLSCEQNLNHDAMYWYRQDPGQGLRLIYYSQIVNDFQKGDIAEGYSVSREKKESFPLTVTSAQKNPTAFYLCASSIRGAEEAGYEQYFGPGTRLTVT.

The table lists this clonotype with a few counts. In DNA, the CDR3 is TGTGCCAGCAGCCAAGACCTAATAGGGGGCGGCTACACCTTC. It encodes CASSQDLIGGGYTF. V is TRBV3-1 and J is TRBJ1-2; 7 nucleotides agree with TRBD1. This CDR3 contains 14 residues. After removal of 0 bases from V and 8 bases from J, the junction contained 6 bases not matched to a gene. The V gene's germline CDR1 is LGHDT and CDR2 YNNKEL (reference sequence). Variable domain in full (rest from reference TRBV3-1 and TRBJ1-2): DTAVSQTPKYLVTQMGNDKSIKCEQNLGHDTMYWYKQDSKKFLKIMFSYNNKELIINETVPNRFSPKSPDKAHLNLHINSLELGDSAVYFCASSQDLIGGGYTFGSGTRLTVV.

This clonotype was counted many times. The chain links TRBV12-3 or TRBV12-4 to TRBJ1-1; tentatively, D is TRBD1 (5 bases). Trimming cost V 6 bases and J 0 bases, with 11 bases left between them. CDR3 size: 14 residues. The CDR3 nucleotides read TGTGCCAGCAGCTTAAGACAGATGAACACTGAAGCTTTCTTT. Its translation is CASSLRQMNTEAFF.

This clonotype was seen more than once but under ten times. This sequence joins TRBV4-2 and TRBJ2-5, with 9 bases fitting TRBD2. V lost 4 bases and J lost 5; bases outside the gene matches: 11. CDR1 is LGHNA, CDR2 YNFKEQ, per germline. This CDR3 has 16 amino acids. The CDR3 loop is CASSLNSGSPRETQYF. The CDR3 nucleotides are TGTGCCAGCAGCCTAAATAGCGGGAGCCCCCGGGAGACCCAGTACTTC.

This sequence joins TRBV7-9 and TRBJ1-2; possibly TRBD1 for D (5 bases). Trimming stripped 5 bases from V and 4 bases from J, with 17 bases between. The CDR3 runs 15 residues. The V gene's germline CDR1 is SEHNR and CDR2 FQNEAQ (reference sequence). CDR3 in DNA: TGTGCCAGCAGCCCCTGGGGGGACGGCAGCTATGGCTACACCTTC. Residues: CASSPWGDGSYGYTF.

This clonotype was counted at least ten times. The rearrangement links TRBV27 to TRBJ2-7; the match to TRBD1 covers 8 bases. The ends lost 2 bases at V and 4 bases at J; junction bases unmatched: 7. The CDR3 spans 15 residues. Germline CDR1 and CDR2: MNHEY and SMNVEV (reference sequence). DNA for the CDR3: TGTGCCAGCAGTTTAGTAGCAGGGGGCGGATACGAGCAGTACTTC. Translating gives CASSLVAGGGYEQYF.

This clonotype has only a few counts. The chain carries TRBV7-8 and TRBJ2-2; maybe TRBD2 (6 bases). The CDR3 is 16 amino acids. The V and J ends lost 0 bases and 0 bases respectively, with 8 bases between them. CDR1 is SGHVS, CDR2 FQNEAQ, per germline. CDR3 sequence: CASSLAAGSNTGELFF. CDR3 DNA: TGTGCCAGCAGCTTAGCGGCGGGGTCGAACACCGGGGAGCTGTTTTTT.

The table lists this clonotype with a few counts. The chain couples TRBV7-8 to TRBJ2-2; perhaps TRBD1 as D (6 bases). V was trimmed by 0 bases and J by 6 bases, leaving 17 bases between them. The length of the CDR3 is 17 residues. From germline, CDR1 is SGHVS and CDR2 FQNEAQ. CDR3 coding DNA: TGTGCCAGCAGCTTAGCCTCAGGACAGTCAGAGGCCGGGGAGCTGTTTTTT. Protein product: CASSLASGQSEAGELFF.

This clonotype has a handful of counts. J is TRBJ2-1 and V is TRBV7-2; 10 bases line up with TRBD2. V was clipped by 2 bases and J by 4 bases; unmatched bases: 8. The CDR3 has 17 amino acids. Germline V gives CDR1 SGHTA, CDR2 FQGNSA. The chain's CDR3 is CASSLRMPGLAYNEQFF. The CDR3, as DNA: TGTGCCAGCAGCTTAAGAATGCCGGGACTAGCGTACAATGAGCAGTTCTTC.

This clonotype occurred many times. V usage is TRBV10-3 and J usage is TRBJ1-4; TRBD1 matches 8 bases. Germline CDR1 and CDR2: ENHRY and SYGVKD. V shed 4 bases, J shed 7 bases, and the junction held 14 bases outside the gene matches. The CDR3 has 17 residues. The chain's CDR3 is CAISAQLTGTGSEKLFF. The CDR3 DNA reads as TGTGCCATCAGTGCTCAGTTGACCGGGACAGGCTCTGAAAAACTGTTTTTT.

This clonotype was found a few times. The rearrangement uses TRBV5-1 and TRBJ2-7; 8 nucleotides line up with TRBD2. Germline V gives CDR1 SGHRS, CDR2 YFSETQ. This CDR3 has 15 amino acids. V was pared by 0 bases and J by 3 bases, with 5 bases of the junction left unmatched. The CDR3 DNA sequence: TGCGCCAGCAGCTTGGGGACTAGCCGAAACTACGAGCAGTACTTC. As protein: CASSLGTSRNYEQYF.

At least ten counts were recorded for this clonotype. This chain connects TRBV2 to TRBJ1-4, with 8 bases lining up with TRBD1. Germline loops: CDR1 SNHLY, CDR2 FYNNEI. The CDR3 has 13 residues. V shed 6 bases, J shed 9 bases, and the junction held 6 bases outside the gene matches. DNA for the CDR3: TGTGCCAGCAGGGACAGGGATAAGAAAAAACTGTTTTTT. Its translation: CASRDRDKKKLFF.

V usage is TRBV7-8 and J usage is TRBJ2-7; 9 positions match TRBD1. J gave up 2 bases and V 5 bases, and 7 bases lay outside the gene matches. Per the germline V gene, CDR1 is SGHVS and CDR2 is FQNEAQ. CDR3 length: 15 residues. The CDR3 DNA reads as TGTGCCAGCAGCCTAAAAGGGACAGGGACCTACGAGCAGTACGTC. Translating it yields CASSLKGTGTYEQYV.

This rearrangement joins TRBV10-3 to TRBJ2-2, with a weak D call TRBD1 (5 bases). The CDR3 totals 17 residues. Between the trimmed V and J ends, which lost 6 bases and 6 bases, there was a span of 23 bases. CDR1 is ENHRY and CDR2 is SYGVKD in the germline V gene. CDR3 DNA sequence: TGTGCCATCAGCTGGGGCCAGCATACTTACTTACCCGGGGAGCTGTTTTTT. Its translation is CAISWGQHTYLPGELFF.

The chain combines TRBV12-5 with TRBJ2-2, with D possibly matching TRBD2 (5 bases). Germline lookup yields CDR1 LGHNT and CDR2 FRNRAP. V was cut by 2 bases and J by 7 bases, with 14 bases left in between. CDR3 length equals 15 residues. DNA for the CDR3: TGTGCTAGTGGTTTGTTTATTCGGGGTGGCGGGGAGCTGTTTTTT. Translated, it gives CASGLFIRGGGELFF.

This clonotype occurred many times. This chain links TRBV20-1 with TRBJ2-1, with D perhaps TRBD2 (5 bases). Germline CDR1 reads DFQATT; CDR2 reads SNEGSKA (reference sequence). The V end lost 6 bases, the J end lost 0 bases, and 24 bases lay between the germline ends. CDR3 size: 18 residues. DNA for the CDR3: TGCAGTGCCAGAAGGGTGGCAGGAGGTTCGAGCTCCTACAATGAGCAGTTCTTC. It yields the protein CSARRVAGGSSSYNEQFF.

There are many counts of this clonotype. The rearrangement links TRBV20-1 to TRBJ2-2; no reliable D call. V was shortened by 1 base and J by 0 bases, with 9 bases between the two germline ends. The CDR3 loop spans 15 amino acids. Germline values: CDR1 DFQATT, CDR2 SNEGSKA (reference sequence). In nucleotides, the CDR3 is TGCAGTGCTAGAGTGGCAGGAGCGAACACCGGGGAGCTGTTTTTT. Translation gives CSARVAGANTGELFF.

This clonotype was found a few times. The chain uses TRBV18 and TRBJ2-1, with 9 bases aligning to TRBD2. Germline assignment: CDR1 KGHSH and CDR2 LQKENI. The CDR3 is 19 residues long. J lost 8 bases, V lost 2 bases, and 19 bases had no gene match. The CDR3 DNA reads TGTGCCAGCTCACCATGGAGGGCTAGCGGGACAAAAACTGGGGATGAGCAGTTCTTC. This translates into CASSPWRASGTKTGDEQFF.